The present entry profiles one T cell receptor beta chain with its context. Antigen: not known. The data originate from a study of T-cell memory formation after mild COVID-19. Study results and caveats: Among contracting clones, CD4+ were mainly CM/EM and CD8+ enriched in EMRA. Among clones peaking at day 37 in the second wave, SARS-CoV-2 specificity remained unconfirmed.

TCRdb independently ran MiXCR on the 5' RACE reads; one entry per CDR3 protein. The repertoire has roughly 99,000 distinct CDR3 sequences, under 15% of them found once; the top ten carry under 45%. The germline V gene encodes CDR1 MNHEY and CDR2 SVGAGI. The CDR3 has 13 amino acids. Trimming removed 9 bases from V and 0 bases from J; junction bases left unmatched: 1. Sequenced sample: PBMCs or a T cell subset sorted from them (not recorded which). The clonotype comes from a man between 18 and 35 years old who had mild COVID-19 (a few samples of this study predate the infection). Cell type and time point are not known. The chain joins TRBV6-5 to TRBJ1-1; 10 positions match TRBD1. The DNA of the CDR3 is TGTGCCAGGGGACAGGGGTTGAACACTGAAGCTTTCTTT. This codes for CARGQGLNTEAFF.